This TCR beta chain was sequenced during a study of T cell clones after liver transplantation. V lost 7 bases, J lost 6 bases, and 8 bases stayed unmatched. Germline CDR1 MNHNS, CDR2 SASEGT. The CDR3 is made up of 14 amino acids. The data were produced by immunoSEQ multiplex PCR, yet TCRdb's version contains in-frame clones alone and is incomplete. This table holds tens of thousands of clones, about two thirds found once. This receptor was obtained from a human donor who received a liver transplant. The sample in question was CD4+ T cells from blood, obtained before liver transplant. The rearrangement uses TRBV6-1 and TRBJ1-5, with 8 bases identical to TRBD1. This CDR3 reads CASMKDREAQPQHF. The DNA for the CDR3 is TGTGCCAGCATGAAGGACAGGGAGGCTCAGCCCCAGCATTTT.